The 5 T cell receptor beta chains reported below all come from one sample, sequenced in a study of T cell changes during pregnancy in multiple sclerosis. Sequenced by immunoSEQ multiplex PCR; TCRdb stores in-frame clones only, minus some. The repertoire consists of 75,000 to 80,000 clones, with 93% occurring once and the leading ten covering about 0.72%. The specimen was peripheral blood, collected in the second trimester of pregnancy. The source is a female donor in good health, enrolled as a control in a pregnancy study.

This rearrangement joins TRBV30 to TRBJ2-3; 8 bases are shared with TRBD2. The CDR3 is 15 residues long. The germline gives CDR1 GTSNPN, CDR2 SVGIG (reference sequence). V was clipped by 0 bases and J by 5 bases; unmatched bases: 7. The CDR3 protein is CAWSVTGGAGDTQYF. Here the CDR3 DNA reads TGTGCCTGGAGTGTAACCGGGGGGGCCGGAGATACGCAGTATTTT. The whole variable domain, remainder taken from reference TRBV30 and TRBJ2-3, is SQTIHQWPATLVQPVGSPLSLECTVEGTSNPNLYWYRQAAGRGLQLLFYSVGIGQISSEVPQNLSASRPQDRQFILSSKKLLLSDSGFYLCAWSVTGGAGDTQYFGPGTRLTVL.

This sequence joins TRBV7-2 and TRBJ2-3; maybe TRBD1 (5 bases). V gave up 1 base and J gave up 5 bases, with 10 bases separating them. In germline, CDR1 is SGHTA, CDR2 FQGNSA. This CDR3 is 14 amino acids long. The CDR3 is CASSLEGRGDTQYF. The CDR3 DNA reads TGTGCCAGCAGCTTAGAGGGGCGAGGAGATACGCAGTATTTT.

The rearrangement joins TRBV5-5 to TRBJ1-1, with a possible D match to TRBD1 (5 bases). V lost 0 bases, J lost 4 bases, and 13 bases lay in between. CDR3 size: 15 residues. Germline V lookup: CDR1 SGHKS, CDR2 YYEKEE (reference sequence). The CDR3 loop reads CASSLEALGPTEAFF. CDR3 DNA: TGTGCCAGCAGCTTGGAGGCCCTGGGGCCCACTGAAGCTTTCTTT.

The rearrangement joins TRBV19 to TRBJ1-2; D is perhaps TRBD1 (5 bases). The CDR3 loop spans 14 amino acids. V shed 3 bases and J shed 3 bases, with 11 bases lying between them. Germline V lookup: CDR1 LNHDA, CDR2 SQIVND (reference sequence). CDR3 sequence: CASSIRGADYGYTF. As DNA, the CDR3 is TGTGCCAGTAGTATTAGGGGCGCGGACTATGGCTACACCTTC. Using reference TRBV19 and TRBJ1-2 for the parts outside the CDR3, the full variable domain is DGGITQSPKYLFRKEGQNVTLSCEQNLNHDAMYWYRQDPGQGLRLIYYSQIVNDFQKGDIAEGYSVSREKKESFPLTVTSAQKNPTAFYLCASSIRGADYGYTFGSGTRLTVV.

This clone was recorded only once. This sequence joins TRBV30 and TRBJ1-2, with 7 bases aligning to TRBD1. V shed 0 bases and J 7 bases; nucleotides not matched to a gene: 5. The germline V gene has CDR1 GTSNPN and CDR2 SVGIG (reference sequence). CDR3 size: 13 residues. CDR3 bases: TGTGCCTGGAGTGTAGAGGGGGCGGCTGGCTACACCTTC. Protein: CAWSVEGAAGYTF.